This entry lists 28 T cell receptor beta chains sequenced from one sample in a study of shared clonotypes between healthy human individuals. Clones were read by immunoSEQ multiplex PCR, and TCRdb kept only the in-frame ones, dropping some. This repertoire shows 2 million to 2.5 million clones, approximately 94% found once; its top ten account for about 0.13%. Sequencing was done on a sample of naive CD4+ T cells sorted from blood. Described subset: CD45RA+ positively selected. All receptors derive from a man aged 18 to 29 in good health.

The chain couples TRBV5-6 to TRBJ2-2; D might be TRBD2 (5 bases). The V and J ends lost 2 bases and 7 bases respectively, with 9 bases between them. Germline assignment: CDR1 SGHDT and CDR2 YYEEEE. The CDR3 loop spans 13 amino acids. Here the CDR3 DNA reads TGTGCCAGCAGCTTAGGAGGAGTCGGGGAGCTGTTTTTT. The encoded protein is CASSLGGVGELFF.

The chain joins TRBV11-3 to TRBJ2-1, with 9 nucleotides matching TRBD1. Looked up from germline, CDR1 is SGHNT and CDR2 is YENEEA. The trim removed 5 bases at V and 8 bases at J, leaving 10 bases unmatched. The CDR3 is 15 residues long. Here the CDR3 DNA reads TGTGCCAGCAGCCCCGGGACAGGGAGTACAGATGAGCAGTTCTTC. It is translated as CASSPGTGSTDEQFF.

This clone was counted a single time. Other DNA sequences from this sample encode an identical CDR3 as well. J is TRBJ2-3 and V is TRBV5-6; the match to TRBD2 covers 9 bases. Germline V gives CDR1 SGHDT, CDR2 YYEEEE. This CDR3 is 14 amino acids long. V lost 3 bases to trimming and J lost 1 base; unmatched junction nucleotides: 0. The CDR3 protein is CASSWTSGTDTQYF. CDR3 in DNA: TGTGCCAGCAGCTGGACTAGCGGCACAGATACGCAGTATTTT.

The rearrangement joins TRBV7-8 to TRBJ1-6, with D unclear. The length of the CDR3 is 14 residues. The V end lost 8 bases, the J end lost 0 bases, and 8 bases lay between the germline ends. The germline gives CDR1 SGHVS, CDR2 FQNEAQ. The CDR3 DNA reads TGTGCCAGCCAGGAGCTCTCCTATAATTCACCCCTCCACTTT. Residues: CASQELSYNSPLHF.

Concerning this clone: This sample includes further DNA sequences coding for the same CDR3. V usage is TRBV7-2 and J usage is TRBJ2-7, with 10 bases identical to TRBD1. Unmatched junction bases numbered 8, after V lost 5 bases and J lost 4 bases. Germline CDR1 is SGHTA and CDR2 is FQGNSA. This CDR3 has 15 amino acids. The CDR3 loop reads CASSPSGTGAYEQYF. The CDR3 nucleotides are TGTGCCAGCAGCCCTTCCGGGACAGGGGCTTACGAGCAGTACTTC.

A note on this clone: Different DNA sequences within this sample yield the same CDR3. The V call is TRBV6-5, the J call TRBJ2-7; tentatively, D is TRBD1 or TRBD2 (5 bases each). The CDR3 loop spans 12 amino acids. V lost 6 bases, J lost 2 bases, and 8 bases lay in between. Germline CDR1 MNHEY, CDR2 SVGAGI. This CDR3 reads CASRRGPYEQYF. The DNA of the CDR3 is TGTGCCAGCAGACGGGGCCCCTACGAGCAGTACTTC.

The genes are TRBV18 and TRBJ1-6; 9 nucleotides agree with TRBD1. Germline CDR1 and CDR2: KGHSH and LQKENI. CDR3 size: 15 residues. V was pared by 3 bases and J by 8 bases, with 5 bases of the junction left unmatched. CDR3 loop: CASSPRTGEDSPLHF. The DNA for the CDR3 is TGTGCCAGCTCACCGCGGACAGGGGAGGATTCACCCCTCCACTTT. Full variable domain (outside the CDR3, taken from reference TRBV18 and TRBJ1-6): NAGVMQNPRHLVRRRGQEARLRCSPMKGHSHVYWYRQLPEEGLKFMVYLQKENIIDESGMPKERFSAEFPKEGPSILRIQQVVRGDSAAYFCASSPRTGEDSPLHFGNGTRLTVT.

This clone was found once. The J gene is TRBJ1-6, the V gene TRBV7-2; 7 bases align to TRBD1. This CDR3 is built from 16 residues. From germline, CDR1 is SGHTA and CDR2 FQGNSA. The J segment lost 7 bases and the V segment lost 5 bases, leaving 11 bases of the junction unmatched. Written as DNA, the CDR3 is TGTGCCAGCAGCCCGGTGACAGGGCCTCGGAATTCACCCCTCCACTTT. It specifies CASSPVTGPRNSPLHF.

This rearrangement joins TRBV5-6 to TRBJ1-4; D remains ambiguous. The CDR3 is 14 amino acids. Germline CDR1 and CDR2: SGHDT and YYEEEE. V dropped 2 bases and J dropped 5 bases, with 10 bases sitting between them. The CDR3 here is CASSLTTPNEKLFF. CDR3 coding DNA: TGTGCCAGCAGCTTAACCACGCCAAATGAAAAACTGTTTTTT.

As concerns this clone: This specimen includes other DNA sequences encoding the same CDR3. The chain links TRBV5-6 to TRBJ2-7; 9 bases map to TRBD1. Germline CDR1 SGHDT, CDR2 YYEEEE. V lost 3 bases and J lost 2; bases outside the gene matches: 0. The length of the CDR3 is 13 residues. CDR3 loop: CASSWDRAYEQYF. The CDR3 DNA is TGTGCCAGCAGCTGGGACAGGGCCTACGAGCAGTACTTC.

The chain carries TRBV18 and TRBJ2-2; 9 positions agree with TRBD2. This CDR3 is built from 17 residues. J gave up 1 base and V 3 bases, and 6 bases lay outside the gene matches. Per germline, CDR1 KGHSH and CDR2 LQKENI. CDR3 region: CASSPPGLALNTGELFF. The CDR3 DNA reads TGTGCCAGCTCACCCCCCGGACTAGCGTTGAACACCGGGGAGCTGTTTTTT.

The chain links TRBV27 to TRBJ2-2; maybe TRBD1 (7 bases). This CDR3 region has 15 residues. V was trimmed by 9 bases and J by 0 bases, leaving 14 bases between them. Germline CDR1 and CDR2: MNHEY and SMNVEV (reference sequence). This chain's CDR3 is CASRRDSSNTGELFF. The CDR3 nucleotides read TGTGCCAGTCGGAGGGACAGCTCGAACACCGGGGAGCTGTTTTTT.

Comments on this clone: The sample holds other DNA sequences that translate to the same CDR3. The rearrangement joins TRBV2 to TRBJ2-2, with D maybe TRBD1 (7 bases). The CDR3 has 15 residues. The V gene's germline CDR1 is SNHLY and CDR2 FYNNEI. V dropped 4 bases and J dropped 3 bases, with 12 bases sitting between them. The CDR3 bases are TGTGCCAGCAGTGGGAGGGGGCGCGACACCGGGGAGCTGTTTTTT. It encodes CASSGRGRDTGELFF. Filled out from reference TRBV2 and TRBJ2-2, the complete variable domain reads EPEVTQTPSHQVTQMGQEVILRCVPISNHLYFYWYRQILGQKVEFLVSFYNNEISEKSEIFDDQFSVERPDGSNFTLKIRSTKLEDSAMYFCASSGRGRDTGELFFGEGSRLTVL.

The CDR3 loop is CASSPQGSYNEQFF. In DNA, the CDR3 is TGTGCCAGTAGTCCTCAGGGCTCCTACAATGAGCAGTTCTTC. The V call is TRBV19, the J call TRBJ2-1; TRBD1 is a possible D gene (5 bases). The CDR3 spans 14 residues. Germline assignment: CDR1 LNHDA and CDR2 SQIVND (reference sequence). V was clipped by 5 bases and J by 0 bases, with 8 bases between them.

CDR3 coding DNA: TGTGCCAGCAGCTTAGTCTCCCCAGCGGGGCCACAAGAGACCCAGTACTTC. Amino acid sequence: CASSLVSPAGPQETQYF. The V gene is TRBV7-2, the J gene TRBJ2-5, with 7 bases identical to TRBD2. Trimming removed 1 base from V and 2 bases from J; junction bases left unmatched: 10. The CDR3 spans 17 residues. CDR1 SGHTA and CDR2 FQGNSA come from the germline V gene.

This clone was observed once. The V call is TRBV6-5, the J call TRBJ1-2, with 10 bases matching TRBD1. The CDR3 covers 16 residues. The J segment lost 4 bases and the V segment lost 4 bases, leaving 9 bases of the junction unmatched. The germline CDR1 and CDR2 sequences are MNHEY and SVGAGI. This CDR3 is CASSSSLTGGVYGYTF. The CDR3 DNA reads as TGTGCCAGCAGTTCGTCTCTGACAGGGGGCGTCTATGGCTACACCTTC.

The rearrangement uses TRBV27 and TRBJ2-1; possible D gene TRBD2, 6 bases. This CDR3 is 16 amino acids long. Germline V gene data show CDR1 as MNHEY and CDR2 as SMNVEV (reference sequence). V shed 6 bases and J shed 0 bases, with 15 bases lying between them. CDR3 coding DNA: TGTGCCAGCAGCTCTCCCGGGACTCTCTCCTACAATGAGCAGTTCTTC. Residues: CASSSPGTLSYNEQFF.

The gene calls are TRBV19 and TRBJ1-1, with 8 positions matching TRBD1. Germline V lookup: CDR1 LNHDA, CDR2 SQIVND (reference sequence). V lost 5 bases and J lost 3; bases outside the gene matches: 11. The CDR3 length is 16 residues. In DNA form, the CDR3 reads TGTGCCAGTAGTGCGCAGACAGGGGTACGGGACACTGAAGCTTTCTTT. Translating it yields CASSAQTGVRDTEAFF.

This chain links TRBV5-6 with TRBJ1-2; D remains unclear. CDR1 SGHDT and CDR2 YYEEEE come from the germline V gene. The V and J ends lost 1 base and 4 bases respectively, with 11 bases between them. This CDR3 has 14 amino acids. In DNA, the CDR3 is TGTGCCAGCAGCTTGTACGTCCGCCTCTATGGCTACACCTTC. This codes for CASSLYVRLYGYTF.

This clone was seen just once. CDR3 residues: CASEGGGLSYEQYF. The DNA for the CDR3 is TGTGCCAGTGAGGGCGGGGGGCTGTCCTACGAGCAGTACTTC. V gene TRBV28 combines with J gene TRBJ2-7; 8 bases align to TRBD2. With V trimmed by 9 bases and J by 1 base, 8 bases remained unmatched. The CDR3 loop spans 14 amino acids. Per germline, CDR1 MDHEN and CDR2 SYDVKM.

CDR3 in amino acids: CASSYQSGLGNIQYF. The DNA for the CDR3 is TGTGCCAGCAGTTATCAATCAGGGCTTGGAAACATTCAGTACTTC. The chain has TRBV6-6 and TRBJ2-4; maybe TRBD1 (5 bases). Per the germline V gene, CDR1 is MNHNY and CDR2 is SVGAGI (reference sequence). The CDR3 loop spans 15 amino acids. Trimming took off 3 bases at V and 6 bases at J, with 15 bases between the two ends.

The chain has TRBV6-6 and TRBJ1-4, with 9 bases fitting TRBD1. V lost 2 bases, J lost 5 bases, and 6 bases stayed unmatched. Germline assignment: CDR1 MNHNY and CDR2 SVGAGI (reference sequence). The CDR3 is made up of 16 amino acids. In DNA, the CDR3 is TGTGCCAGCAGTTACCCCCGGGACAGGGTCAATGAAAAACTGTTTTTT. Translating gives CASSYPRDRVNEKLFF.

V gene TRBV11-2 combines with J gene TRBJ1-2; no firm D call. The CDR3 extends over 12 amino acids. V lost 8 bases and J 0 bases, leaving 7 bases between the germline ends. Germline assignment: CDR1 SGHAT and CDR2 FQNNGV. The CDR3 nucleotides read TGTGCCAGCGCTCCCGCTAACTATGGCTACACCTTC. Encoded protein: CASAPANYGYTF.

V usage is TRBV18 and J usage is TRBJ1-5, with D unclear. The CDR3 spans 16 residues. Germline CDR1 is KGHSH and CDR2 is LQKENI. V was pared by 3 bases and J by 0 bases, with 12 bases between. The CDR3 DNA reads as TGTGCCAGCTCACCGGGCCCTCACTATAGCAATCAGCCCCAGCATTTT. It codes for CASSPGPHYSNQPQHF.

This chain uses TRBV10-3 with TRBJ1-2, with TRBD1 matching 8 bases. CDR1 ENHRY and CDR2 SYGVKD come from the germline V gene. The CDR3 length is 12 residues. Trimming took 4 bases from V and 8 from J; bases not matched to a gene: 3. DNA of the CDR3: TGTGCCATCAGTGGGACAGGGCAGGGCTACACCTTC. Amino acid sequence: CAISGTGQGYTF.

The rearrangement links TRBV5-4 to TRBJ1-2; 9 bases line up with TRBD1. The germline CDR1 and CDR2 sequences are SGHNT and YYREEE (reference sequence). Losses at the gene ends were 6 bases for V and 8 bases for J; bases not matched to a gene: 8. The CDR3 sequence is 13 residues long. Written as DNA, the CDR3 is TGTGCCAGCAACATTGACAGGGGGGGAGGCTACACCTTC. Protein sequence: CASNIDRGGGYTF.

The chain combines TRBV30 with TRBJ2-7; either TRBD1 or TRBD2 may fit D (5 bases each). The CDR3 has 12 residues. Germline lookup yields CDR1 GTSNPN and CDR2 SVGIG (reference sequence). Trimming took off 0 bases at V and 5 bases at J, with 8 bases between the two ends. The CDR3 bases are TGTGCCTGGAGTGTGGGGGTCCACGAGCAGTACTTC. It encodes CAWSVGVHEQYF.

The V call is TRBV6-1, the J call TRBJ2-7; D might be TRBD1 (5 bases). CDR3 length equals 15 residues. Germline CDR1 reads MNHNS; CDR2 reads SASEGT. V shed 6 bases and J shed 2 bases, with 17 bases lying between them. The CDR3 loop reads CASRHGGQGTYEQYF. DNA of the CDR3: TGTGCCAGCAGGCATGGCGGCCAGGGCACCTACGAGCAGTACTTC.